What follows is one TCR beta chain and its context. The antigen is undetermined. There are 14 residues in the CDR3. Naive CD8 cells, CD45RO-negative and positively selected for CCR7, excluded terminally differentiated effector memory CD45RA+ cells. Assay used: immunoSEQ multiplex PCR; TCRdb lists only in-frame clones, some missing. There are 1.5 million to 2.5 million clones in the sample; approximately 94% occur only once, and 1.2% lies in the top ten. The data were taken from a study of shared clonotypes between healthy human individuals. Findings and caveats of the study: Clonotype sharing levels among donors were expected to vary with sequencing depth.

V and J are TRBV21-1 and TRBJ1-4. TRBV21-1 is a listed pseudogene. This TCR derives from a man aged 18 to 35 in good health. The sequencing input was naive CD8+ T cells sorted from blood. DNA of the CDR3: TGTGCCAGCAGCAAAGTCCCAGAGAATGAAAAACTGTTTTTT. It yields the protein CASSKVPENEKLFF.